These T cell receptor beta chains were read from a single sample in a study of T cell responses to AZD1222 COVID-19 vaccine. The table came from immunoSEQ multiplex PCR; TCRdb's copy has only in-frame clones and leaves some out. The sample records 85,000 to 100,000 clones, 80% to 95% being singletons. The material sequenced was peripheral blood, taken 28 days after the second AZD1222 dose. The receptors here all came from an adult who received the AZD1222 COVID-19 vaccine. Each CDR3 is given with its conserved first and last residue. The D gene is left open where the match is weak. Clone size is shown for a subset of rows, as once, few, many or a class of expanded clone.

>-|13|TRBV30|TRBJ1-5|-
CAWSRDTNQPQHF
TGTGCCTGGTCACGGGACACCAATCAGCCCCAGCATTTT
>-|16|TRBV5-1|TRBJ2-2|-
CASSLVRASSTGELFF
TGCGCCAGCAGCTTGGTAAGGGCTTCCTCCACCGGGGAGCTGTTTTTT
>-|13|TRBV9|TRBJ1-4|TRBD1
CASSLRTGEKLFF
TGTGCCAGCAGCCTCAGGACAGGGGAAAAACTGTTTTTT
>-|13|TRBV24-1|TRBJ1-2|-
CATSDLRGSRYTF
TGTGCCACCAGTGATTTGCGGGGCTCCCGCTACACCTTC
>-|15|TRBV27|TRBJ1-2|-
CASSRGRTTNYGYTF
TGTGCCAGCAGCCGGGGACGGACGACTAACTATGGCTACACCTTC
>-|15|TRBV18|TRBJ2-5|TRBD1
CASSPRGQGGETQYF
TGTGCCAGCTCACCAAGGGGACAGGGAGGAGAGACCCAGTACTTC
>-|13|TRBV29-1|TRBJ1-4|-
CSANGGEGEKLFF
TGCAGCGCTAACGGGGGCGAGGGTGAAAAACTGTTTTTT
>once|14|TRBV5-4|TRBJ1-4|-
CASSLQGPGEKLFF
TGTGCCAGCAGCTTACAAGGGCCCGGTGAAAAACTGTTTTTT
>-|15|TRBV6-5|TRBJ1-1|-
CASSPQGTMNTEAFF
TGTGCCAGCAGCCCGCAGGGGACAATGAACACTGAAGCTTTCTTT
>-|15|TRBV19|TRBJ2-6|-
CASSIPISGANVLTF
TGTGCCAGTAGTATCCCCATATCTGGGGCCAACGTCCTGACTTTC
>few|13|TRBV28|TRBJ1-3|-
CASKVPSGNTIYF
TGTGCCAGCAAGGTGCCCTCTGGAAACACCATATATTTT
>-|14|TRBV15|TRBJ2-1|-
CATSRVPEWGQQFF
TGTGCCACCAGCAGAGTTCCAGAATGGGGTCAGCAGTTCTTC
>-|13|TRBV6-6|TRBJ1-5|TRBD1
CASRWDRDQPQHF
TGTGCCAGCAGGTGGGACAGGGATCAGCCCCAGCATTTT
>-|16|TRBV28|TRBJ2-1|-
CASNPLGASSYNEQFF
TGTGCCAGCAACCCACTAGGTGCCAGCTCCTACAATGAGCAGTTCTTC
>-|16|TRBV7-3|TRBJ2-1|TRBD2
CASSLRPLAGVDEQFF
TGTGCCAGCAGCTTACGGCCACTAGCGGGAGTCGATGAGCAGTTCTTC
>once|11|TRBV6-5|TRBJ2-7|-
CACGEYYEQYF
TGCGCATGCGGGGAGTACTACGAGCAGTACTTC
>-|12|TRBV10-2|TRBJ1-4|-
CATRQNNEKLFF
TGCGCCACCCGACAGAATAATGAAAAACTGTTTTTT
>-|14|TRBV3-1/TRBV3-2|TRBJ1-3|-
CASSQVGGFRTIYF
TGTGCCAGCAGCCAAGTCGGCGGGTTTCGCACCATATATTTT
>-|15|TRBV4-1|TRBJ1-6|-
CASSQLVQDNSPLHF
TGCGCCAGCAGCCAATTGGTACAGGATAATTCACCCCTCCACTTT
>-|12|TRBV28|TRBJ1-1|-
CASSKLGTEAFF
TGTGCCAGCAGCAAACTGGGTACAGAAGCTTTCTTT
>-|15|TRBV6-5|TRBJ2-1|TRBD2
CASSYMAGVGNEQFF
TGTGCCAGCAGTTACATGGCGGGAGTCGGCAATGAGCAGTTCTTC
>-|15|TRBV5-6|TRBJ2-7|TRBD2
CASSLETDSGISQYF
TGTGCCAGCAGCTTGGAGACGGATAGCGGGATTTCGCAGTACTTC
>-|16|TRBV5-1|TRBJ2-7|-
CASSLPRQWPGDEQYF
TGCGCCAGCAGCTTGCCCAGGCAGTGGCCGGGGGACGAGCAGTACTTC
>-|13|TRBV21-1|TRBJ1-1|-
CANPEGVDTEAFF
TGTGCCAACCCTGAGGGCGTGGACACTGAAGCTTTCTTT
>-|12|TRBV5-6|TRBJ2-1|-
CASSLGLSEQFF
TGTGCCAGCAGCTTGGGCCTGAGTGAGCAGTTCTTC
>-|14|TRBV2|TRBJ1-5|TRBD1
CASSGTGGAQPQHF
TGTGCCAGCAGCGGGACAGGGGGCGCCCAGCCCCAGCATTTT
>-|17|TRBV9|TRBJ2-2|-
CASSARAGQRNTGELFF
TGTGCCAGCAGCGCGAGGGCGGGTCAGAGAAACACCGGGGAGCTGTTTTTT
>-|15|TRBV5-1|TRBJ2-2|-
CASGGAGPNTGELFF
TGCGCCAGCGGGGGAGCGGGTCCGAACACCGGGGAGCTGTTTTTT
>-|14|TRBV10-3|TRBJ2-3|-
CAISLGEGTDTQYF
TGTGCCATCAGTCTCGGTGAGGGAACAGATACGCAGTATTTT
>-|15|TRBV5-1|TRBJ2-1|TRBD1
CASRFGTETYNEQFF
TGCGCCAGCAGATTCGGGACAGAAACCTACAATGAGCAGTTCTTC
>-|15|TRBV28|TRBJ2-7|TRBD1
CASNTRTGNSYEQYF
TGTGCCAGCAACACCCGGACAGGGAATTCCTACGAGCAGTACTTC
>-|15|TRBV5-4|TRBJ1-2|-
CASSLVTGNNYGYTF
TGTGCCAGCAGCTTGGTTACAGGAAATAACTATGGCTACACCTTC
>few|12|TRBV5-1|TRBJ1-3|-
CASSTNGNTIYF
TGCGCCAGCAGTACCAACGGAAACACCATATATTTT
>-|14|TRBV3-1/TRBV3-2|TRBJ2-1|-
CASSQGARGNEQFF
TGTGCCAGCAGCCAAGGTGCGAGGGGCAATGAGCAGTTCTTC
>-|17|TRBV28|TRBJ1-1|-
CASNISPRRRLNTEAFF
TGTGCCAGCAATATTTCCCCAAGACGGCGACTGAACACTGAAGCTTTCTTT
>-|18|TRBV6-2/TRBV6-3|TRBJ2-2|-
CASSRDAPGVLFTGELFF
TGTGCCAGCAGTAGAGACGCGCCAGGGGTTCTATTCACCGGGGAGCTGTTTTTT
>-|11|TRBV7-9|TRBJ2-3|-
CASSTGDTQYF
TGTGCCAGCAGCACCGGGGATACGCAGTATTTT
>-|15|TRBV21-1|TRBJ1-5|-
CASSKAWDVNQPQHF
TGTGCCAGCAGCAAAGCCTGGGACGTCAATCAGCCCCAGCATTTT
>few|22|TRBV4-1|TRBJ2-3|TRBD2
CASSHPDGASGKGGTSTDTQYF
TGCGCCAGCAGCCATCCCGACGGGGCTAGCGGGAAGGGGGGGACTAGCACAGATACGCAGTATTTT
>-|12|TRBV19|TRBJ2-3|-
CASSTGIRTQYF
TGTGCCAGTAGTACGGGGATCCGGACGCAGTATTTT
>-|16|TRBV9|TRBJ2-1|-
CASSQTGAVTYNEQFF
TGTGCCAGCAGCCAAACCGGGGCAGTCACCTACAATGAGCAGTTCTTC
>-|20|TRBV10-3|TRBJ1-6|TRBD1
CAIRETGGSSRGSYNSPLHF
TGTGCCATCAGGGAGACAGGGGGCTCCTCACGTGGCTCCTATAATTCACCCCTCCACTTT
>-|14|TRBV6-5|TRBJ2-7|-
CASRNRDDREEQYF
TGTGCCAGCAGAAACCGGGACGATCGTGAGGAGCAGTACTTC
>-|16|TRBV7-8|TRBJ2-3|TRBD2
CASSSGGAGVADTQYF
TGTGCCAGCAGCTCCGGGGGAGCGGGAGTTGCAGATACGCAGTATTTT
>-|16|TRBV30|TRBJ2-5|TRBD2
CAWGPVKAGAKETQYF
TGTGCCTGGGGGCCGGTAAAAGCGGGAGCGAAAGAGACCCAGTACTTC
>-|14|TRBV7-6|TRBJ2-5|-
CASSASSNQPTQYF
TGTGCCAGCAGCGCAAGCAGCAACCAGCCGACCCAGTACTTC
>-|12|TRBV29-1|TRBJ2-3|-
CSVERGTDTQYF
TGCAGCGTTGAGCGGGGAACAGATACGCAGTATTTT
>-|15|TRBV20-1|TRBJ2-5|TRBD2
CSASEREGPRKTQYF
TGCAGTGCTAGTGAGCGGGAGGGCCCACGAAAGACCCAGTACTTC
>-|15|TRBV7-9|TRBJ2-1|TRBD2
CASSLMSGSYNEQFF
TGTGCCAGCAGCTTAATGAGCGGGAGCTACAATGAGCAGTTCTTC
>-|12|TRBV27|TRBJ1-6|-
CASSTGNSPLHF
TGTGCCAGCAGTACAGGGAATTCACCCCTCCACTTT
>-|17|TRBV5-6|TRBJ2-3|TRBD2
CASSLLGLAEITDTQYF
TGTGCCAGCAGCTTGTTAGGACTAGCGGAGATCACAGATACGCAGTATTTT
>-|16|TRBV4-2|TRBJ2-7|TRBD2
CASSQEGLAGVYEQYF
TGTGCCAGCAGCCAAGAGGGGCTAGCGGGAGTCTACGAGCAGTACTTC
>-|15|TRBV19|TRBJ1-6|-
CASRKRGAYNSPLHF
TGTGCCAGTAGGAAGAGAGGCGCCTATAATTCACCCCTCCACTTT
>-|12|TRBV28|TRBJ1-1|-
CASSRRATEAFF
TGTGCCAGCTCCCGGCGGGCCACTGAAGCTTTCTTT